The rows below give T cell receptor beta chains drawn from one sample of a study of T cell responses to AZD1222 COVID-19 vaccine. Generated by immunoSEQ multiplex PCR, the TCRdb table keeps only in-frame clones and is missing some. The sample contains 140,000 to 150,000 clones, about 90% of which appear only once. The specimen was peripheral blood, collected 28 days after the second AZD1222 dose. The origin of the receptors is an adult who received the AZD1222 COVID-19 vaccine. Both conserved end residues are part of each CDR3. A D gene is named only where the DNA matches it firmly. Rows give clone size only sometimes, using once, few, many, or a class for an expanded clone.

clone size | D gene | J gene | V gene | CDR3 protein | CDR3 DNA
. | . | TRBJ2-2 | TRBV28 | CASSWVAGELFF | TGTGCCAGCAGTTGGGTAGCCGGGGAGCTGTTTTTT
few | . | TRBJ1-5 | TRBV19 | CASSMLHQPQHF | TGTGCCAGTAGTATGTTGCATCAGCCCCAGCATTTT
once | TRBD1 | TRBJ2-7 | TRBV6-2/TRBV6-3 | CASSLPGQGSSYEQYF | TGTGCCAGCAGCCTCCCGGGACAGGGGAGCTCCTACGAGCAGTACTTC
. | TRBD1 | TRBJ2-5 | TRBV5-1 | CASSLEDRGSGTQYF | TGCGCCAGCAGCCTGGAGGACAGGGGGAGCGGGACCCAGTACTTC
. | TRBD2 | TRBJ2-1 | TRBV3-1/TRBV3-2 | CASSQASGTPYNEQFF | TGTGCCAGCAGCCAAGCGAGCGGGACGCCCTACAATGAGCAGTTCTTC
few | . | TRBJ1-5 | TRBV2 | CASSEGGVQPQHF | TGTGCCAGCAGTGAAGGGGGCGTACAGCCCCAGCATTTT
. | TRBD1 | TRBJ1-1 | TRBV29-1 | CSVVPTSRGPTEAFF | TGCAGCGTTGTACCGACCTCTAGGGGGCCCACTGAAGCTTTCTTT
. | . | TRBJ1-5 | TRBV19 | CASTARGAQHF | TGTGCCAGTACCGCCCGGGGGGCCCAGCATTTT
. | TRBD2 | TRBJ2-7 | TRBV9 | CASSVGSGRTYEQYF | TGTGCCAGCAGCGTGGGTAGCGGGAGGACCTACGAGCAGTACTTC
. | . | TRBJ1-1 | TRBV5-1 | CASSLQDLNTEAFF | TGCGCCAGCAGCTTACAGGACCTGAACACTGAAGCTTTCTTT
. | TRBD1 | TRBJ1-1 | TRBV3-1/TRBV3-2 | CASSRGQGPEAFF | TGTGCCAGCAGCCGTGGACAGGGCCCTGAAGCTTTCTTT
. | . | TRBJ1-3 | TRBV19 | CASSMAFGNTIYF | TGTGCCAGTAGTATGGCATTTGGAAACACCATATATTTT